Below are 32 T cell receptor gamma chains sequenced from a single sample in a study of gamma-delta chains in newborns, infants, children. TCRdb re-called the reads through CATT. The sample records thousands of gamma-chain clones, about 61% being singletons. Sequencing was carried out using blood. These receptors were taken from a child who was a newborn, infant or young child, either healthy, febrile or measles-vaccinated (not recorded which).

The chain combines TRGV4 with TRGJ1 or TRGJ2. The J gene, absent from TCRdb, was called here by matching the DNA to germline. CDR3 length: 12 amino acids. Germline-derived CDR1 and CDR2 are EGSTGY and YDSYTSSV. After removal of 3 bases from V and 5 bases from J, the junction contained 4 bases not matched to a gene. DNA of the CDR3: TGTGCCACCTGGGATTTGAATTATAAGAAACTCTTT. This gives the protein CATWDLNYKKLF.

The chain uses TRGV5 and TRGJ1 or TRGJ2. Assignment of the J gene here rests on matching the DNA to germline, because TCRdb gives none. The CDR3 contains 12 residues. CDR1 is VINAFY, CDR2 YDVSNSKD, per germline. V gave up 5 bases and J gave up 2 bases; unmatched junction bases: 3. The CDR3: CATWAHYYKKLF. The CDR3, as DNA: TGTGCCACCTGGGCCCATTATTATAAGAAACTCTTT.

The genes are TRGV4 and TRGJ1 or TRGJ2. The J gene, absent from TCRdb, was called here by matching the DNA to germline. Germline CDR1 and CDR2: EGSTGY and YDSYTSSV. Trimming took 1 base from V and 5 from J; bases not matched to a gene: 11. This CDR3 has 15 residues. The DNA of the CDR3 is TGTGCCACCTGGGATGGACCGTTTAGACATTATAAGAAACTCTTT. Translation: CATWDGPFRHYKKLF.

This clone was counted only a few times. The chain uses TRGV2 and TRGJP2. TCRdb is silent on the J gene; assignment here came from matching the DNA to germline. The germline gives CDR1 EGSNGY, CDR2 YDSYNSKV. J gave up 3 bases and V 0 bases, and 7 bases lay outside the gene matches. The CDR3 is made up of 16 amino acids. The CDR3 spells CATWDGPEGSDWIKTF. As DNA, the CDR3 is TGTGCCACCTGGGACGGGCCTGAAGGTAGTGATTGGATCAAGACGTTT.

This clone was counted between two and nine times. This chain uses TRGV4 with TRGJ1 or TRGJ2. The V gene end was trimmed by 3 bases and the J gene end by 8 bases; junction bases not matched to a gene: 4. Germline CDR1 and CDR2: EGSTGY and YDSYTSSV. There are 11 residues in the CDR3. CDR3 coding DNA: TGTGCCACCTGGGATCTAGATAAGAAACTCTTT. Translating it yields CATWDLDKKLF.

The rearrangement links TRGV5 to TRGJ1 or TRGJ2. The J gene, absent from TCRdb, was called here by matching the DNA to germline. The junction had 7 bases not matched to a gene; V was cut back by 0 bases and J by 11 bases. The CDR3 is 12 amino acids. Germline V gene data show CDR1 as VINAFY and CDR2 as YDVSNSKD. CDR3 coding DNA: TGTGCCACCTGGGACAGGCCGGGTGAGAAACTCTTT. It codes for CATWDRPGEKLF.

The gene calls are TRGV3 and TRGJ1 or TRGJ2. The J gene, not given by TCRdb, was assigned here from a germline match of the nucleotide sequence. The CDR3 consists of 14 residues. Germline trimming cut 0 bases from V and 3 bases from J; bases unmatched to any gene: 5. Germline V gene data show CDR1 as VTNTFY and CDR2 as YDVSTARD (reference sequence). The CDR3 coding sequence is TGTGCCACCTGGGACAGGCCGGGTTATTATAAGAAACTCTTT. Translated, it gives CATWDRPGYYKKLF.

The rearrangement uses TRGV2 and TRGJ1 or TRGJ2. The J gene is absent in TCRdb and was assigned here via DNA matching to germline. Germline V lookup: CDR1 EGSNGY, CDR2 YDSYNSKV. This CDR3 spans 17 amino acids. Trimming cost V 0 bases and J 3 bases; bases outside gene matches: 14. The CDR3 region is CATWDGLLPHGYYKKLF. The DNA of the CDR3 is TGTGCCACCTGGGACGGGCTTCTCCCACACGGTTATTATAAGAAACTCTTT.

Remarks on this clone: At the DNA level, this CDR3 is encoded by other sequences in the same sample as well. The rearrangement links TRGV2 to TRGJ1 or TRGJ2. The J gene is absent in TCRdb and was assigned here via DNA matching to germline. V gave up 0 bases and J gave up 10 bases; unmatched junction bases: 3. The CDR3 is 11 residues long. CDR1 is EGSNGY and CDR2 is YDSYNSKV in the germline V gene. This CDR3 is CATWDGSKKLF. CDR3 bases: TGTGCCACCTGGGACGGGAGCAAGAAACTCTTT.

V is TRGV9 and J is TRGJP. Here the J gene came from matching the DNA to germline, since TCRdb omits it. The CDR3 is 15 amino acids. V was pared by 2 bases and J by 9 bases, with 4 bases of the junction left unmatched. In germline, CDR1 is GITISATS, CDR2 ISYDGTV (reference sequence). The CDR3 spells CALWEGVLGKKIKVF. DNA of the CDR3: TGTGCCTTGTGGGAGGGTGTGTTGGGCAAAAAAATCAAGGTATTT.

This clone was observed a handful of times. This sample also contains other DNA sequences that code for the same CDR3. V is TRGV9 and J is TRGJP. The J gene, missing from TCRdb, was assigned here through DNA to germline matching. Germline V gene data show CDR1 as GITISATS and CDR2 as ISYDGTV (reference sequence). V lost 0 bases and J lost 7; bases outside the gene matches: 6. The CDR3 has 17 residues. The CDR3 DNA reads as TGTGCCTTGTGGGAGGTGCGTTTGGAGTTGGGCAAAAAAATCAAGGTATTT. This translates into CALWEVRLELGKKIKVF.

The V and J genes are TRGV8 and TRGJ1 or TRGJ2. The J gene, not given by TCRdb, was assigned here from a germline match of the nucleotide sequence. Trimming at V came to 2 bases and at J to 5 bases, leaving 3 bases not matched to a gene. The germline V gene encodes CDR1 VENAVY and CDR2 YDSYNSRV. The CDR3 extends over 12 amino acids. In DNA, the CDR3 is TGTGCCACCTGGGATACAGATTATAAGAAACTCTTT. Protein sequence: CATWDTDYKKLF.

This clone was observed a single time. The rearrangement uses TRGV9 and TRGJ1 or TRGJ2. The J gene, not given by TCRdb, was assigned here from a germline match of the nucleotide sequence. The CDR3 is 12 amino acids. Germline values: CDR1 GITISATS, CDR2 ISYDGTV (reference sequence). V shed 2 bases and J 12 bases; nucleotides not matched to a gene: 10. For the CDR3, the DNA is TGTGCCTTGTGGGAGGGCCTCATAGGGAAACTCTTT. This gives the protein CALWEGLIGKLF.

The V and J genes are TRGV9 and TRGJP. The J gene, missing from TCRdb, was assigned here through DNA to germline matching. Germline loops: CDR1 GITISATS, CDR2 ISYDGTV (reference sequence). This CDR3 spans 15 amino acids. V trimming: 3 bases; J trimming: 7 bases; junction bases outside the gene matches: 3. CDR3 in amino acids: CALWESELGKKIKVF. Here the CDR3 DNA reads TGTGCCTTGTGGGAGTCCGAGTTGGGCAAAAAAATCAAGGTATTT.

This chain uses TRGV2 with TRGJP2. Matching the DNA to germline supplied the J gene, which TCRdb does not give. Trimming removed 4 bases from V and 1 base from J; junction bases left unmatched: 3. Germline V CDR1 and CDR2: EGSNGY, YDSYNSKV. This CDR3 is built from 14 residues. For the CDR3, the DNA is TGTGCCACCTGGGAAGGTAGTAGTGATTGGATCAAGACGTTT. Protein sequence: CATWEGSSDWIKTF.

V and J are TRGV3 and TRGJ1 or TRGJ2. TCRdb offers no J gene call, so here the DNA was matched to germline to obtain one. V dropped 3 bases and J dropped 8; count of bases not matched to a gene: 16. Germline V CDR1 and CDR2: VTNTFY, YDVSTARD (reference sequence). CDR3 size: 15 residues. The CDR3 loop reads CATWDGRALADKKLF. CDR3 sequence (DNA): TGTGCCACCTGGGACGGGCGGGCGCTGGCGGATAAGAAACTCTTT.

This CDR3 reads CATWDWKSGYKKLF. The CDR3, as DNA: TGTGCCACCTGGGATTGGAAATCGGGGTATAAGAAACTCTTT. This chain joins TRGV2 and TRGJ1 or TRGJ2. The J gene, missing from TCRdb, was assigned here through DNA to germline matching. The CDR3 covers 14 residues. The V gene's germline CDR1 is EGSNGY and CDR2 YDSYNSKV. J was trimmed by 7 bases and V by 4 bases; bases with no gene match: 13.

The chain is built from TRGV2 and TRGJP2. The J gene was not available in TCRdb and was assigned here by matching the DNA to germline segments. The length of the CDR3 is 14 residues. V lost 7 bases, J lost 0 bases, and 5 bases stayed unmatched. Germline CDR1 reads EGSNGY; CDR2 reads YDSYNSKV. The CDR3 reads CATCVYSSDWIKTF. CDR3 bases: TGTGCCACCTGCGTGTATAGTAGTGATTGGATCAAGACGTTT.

The chain recombines TRGV2 with TRGJ1 or TRGJ2. Because TCRdb records no J gene, it was assigned here through a match of the DNA to germline. The germline V gene encodes CDR1 EGSNGY and CDR2 YDSYNSKV. The CDR3 extends over 14 amino acids. Trimming removed 0 bases from V and 7 bases from J; junction bases left unmatched: 9. In DNA, the CDR3 is TGTGCCACCTGGGACGGGCTATCTCGGTATAAGAAACTCTTT. It codes for CATWDGLSRYKKLF.

Here the CDR3 DNA reads TGTGCCTTGTGGGAGATCCAGCAAGAGTTGGGCAAAAAAATCAAGGTATTT. Translation gives CALWEIQQELGKKIKVF. This chain joins TRGV9 and TRGJP. The J gene is not listed in TCRdb, so it was assigned here from a DNA match to germline. The CDR3 loop spans 17 amino acids. Looked up from germline, CDR1 is GITISATS and CDR2 is ISYDGTV (reference sequence). J was trimmed by 3 bases and V by 3 bases; bases with no gene match: 5.

The chain couples TRGV2 to TRGJ1 or TRGJ2. Since TCRdb gives no J gene, matching the DNA to germline was used here to assign it. The V segment lost 0 bases and the J segment 6 bases; nucleotides outside the gene matches: 5. CDR3 length equals 13 residues. Germline V gives CDR1 EGSNGY, CDR2 YDSYNSKV. The CDR3 DNA reads TGTGCCACCTGGGACGGGCCTTCTTATAAGAAACTCTTT. It translates to CATWDGPSYKKLF.

This clone was observed a few times. V and J are TRGV2 and TRGJ1 or TRGJ2. Germline CDR1 EGSNGY, CDR2 YDSYNSKV. The CDR3 has 11 amino acids. The junction had 0 bases not matched to a gene; V was cut back by 1 base and J by 6 bases. The CDR3 nucleotides are TGTGCCACCTGGGACGGTTATAAGAAACTCTTT. Protein: CATWDGYKKLF.

This chain uses TRGV3 with TRGJ1 or TRGJ2. Because TCRdb records no J gene, it was assigned here through a match of the DNA to germline. Germline V lookup: CDR1 VTNTFY, CDR2 YDVSTARD (reference sequence). This CDR3 comprises 11 residues. The trim removed 0 bases at V and 12 bases at J, leaving 5 bases unmatched. CDR3 loop: CATWDREVKLF. The CDR3 DNA reads as TGTGCCACCTGGGACAGGGAGGTGAAACTCTTT.

The chain joins TRGV4 to TRGJP1. TCRdb carries no J gene annotation; the J gene was assigned here by matching the DNA with germline. The CDR3 contains 15 residues. V shed 2 bases, J shed 0 bases, and the junction held 3 bases outside the gene matches. Germline-derived CDR1 and CDR2 are EGSTGY and YDSYTSSV. In DNA form, the CDR3 reads TGTGCCACCTGGGATGTTAATACCACTGGTTGGTTCAAGATATTT. Protein sequence: CATWDVNTTGWFKIF.

This sequence joins TRGV4 and TRGJ1 or TRGJ2. Since TCRdb gives no J gene, matching the DNA to germline was used here to assign it. The CDR3 runs 14 residues. The germline V gene has CDR1 EGSTGY and CDR2 YDSYTSSV. The V and J ends lost 4 bases and 3 bases, in that order; junction bases with no gene match: 9. CDR3 coding DNA: TGTGCCACCTGGGACGGGGGGTTTTATTATAAGAAACTCTTT. It specifies CATWDGGFYYKKLF.

Note on this clone: The sample has other DNA sequences that encode this CDR3 too. This CDR3 reads CALWEAYYKKLF. CDR3 in DNA: TGTGCCTTGTGGGAGGCGTATTATAAGAAACTCTTT. The J gene is TRGJ1 or TRGJ2, the V gene TRGV9. TCRdb offers no J gene call, so here the DNA was matched to germline to obtain one. Germline V gene sequence: CDR1 GITISATS, CDR2 ISYDGTV (reference sequence). CDR3 length: 12 amino acids. Trimming cost V 2 bases and J 4 bases; bases outside gene matches: 2.

This chain links TRGV9 with TRGJ1 or TRGJ2. Since TCRdb gives no J gene, matching the DNA to germline was used here to assign it. Germline V gene sequence: CDR1 GITISATS, CDR2 ISYDGTV (reference sequence). The trim removed 2 bases at V and 6 bases at J, leaving 13 bases unmatched. The CDR3 runs 15 residues. CDR3: CALWEAPHMGYKKLF. CDR3 DNA sequence: TGTGCCTTGTGGGAGGCCCCCCACATGGGTTATAAGAAACTCTTT.

The V call is TRGV2, the J call TRGJ1 or TRGJ2. No J segment appears in TCRdb, so it was assigned here by matching the sequence to germline. The junction had 13 bases not matched to a gene; V was cut back by 3 bases and J by 8 bases. This CDR3 has 14 residues. Germline lookup yields CDR1 EGSNGY and CDR2 YDSYNSKV. The CDR3 DNA reads as TGTGCCACCTGGGACAAAATGGAGTGTCATAAGAAACTCTTT. Protein sequence: CATWDKMECHKKLF.

In this sample, this clone turned up a few times. This may come from a read error, since a much larger clone is one base off. The identical CDR3 is also encoded by other nucleotide sequences in the sample. This chain uses TRGV9 with TRGJP. TCRdb supplies no J gene; here it was assigned by aligning the nucleotide sequence to germline. J gave up 11 bases and V 0 bases, and 4 bases lay outside the gene matches. The CDR3 is 15 amino acids. Germline V lookup: CDR1 GITISATS, CDR2 ISYDGTV (reference sequence). Here the CDR3 DNA reads TGTGCCTTGTGGGAGGTGCAGCTGGGCAAAAAAATCAAGGTATTT. Translating it yields CALWEVQLGKKIKVF.

The rearrangement links TRGV2 to TRGJP2. TCRdb gives no J gene; it was assigned here by matching the DNA to germline. V lost 3 bases, J lost 11 bases, and 3 bases stayed unmatched. The CDR3 is 11 amino acids. Per the germline V gene, CDR1 is EGSNGY and CDR2 is YDSYNSKV. The CDR3, as DNA: TGTGCCACCTGGGACTACTGGATCAAGACGTTT. Amino acid sequence: CATWDYWIKTF.

This rearrangement joins TRGV9 to TRGJ1 or TRGJ2. In the absence of a J gene in TCRdb, the DNA was matched to germline to assign it here. The CDR3 runs to 13 residues. Trimming removed 2 bases from V and 7 bases from J; junction bases left unmatched: 8. Germline V CDR1 and CDR2: GITISATS, ISYDGTV (reference sequence). The CDR3 loop is CALWEAGGYKKLF. For the CDR3, the DNA is TGTGCCTTGTGGGAGGCAGGGGGATATAAGAAACTCTTT.

The chain uses TRGV9 and TRGJ1 or TRGJ2. The J gene, not given by TCRdb, was assigned here from a germline match of the nucleotide sequence. There are 9 residues in the CDR3. The V gene end was trimmed by 3 bases and the J gene end by 12 bases; junction bases not matched to a gene: 2. Germline V gives CDR1 GITISATS, CDR2 ISYDGTV (reference sequence). CDR3 amino acids: CALWEPKLF. The CDR3 DNA reads TGTGCCTTGTGGGAGCCGAAACTCTTT.